This T cell receptor beta chain was retrieved from a study of blood T cell repertoires in COVID-19. The CDR3 is made up of 16 amino acids. Germline values: CDR1 SNHLY, CDR2 FYNNEI. Trimming took 9 bases from V and 4 from J, leaving 22 bases between them. Original methodology: Estimated nucleated cell counts came from reference gene primer amplification. Here immunoSEQ multiplex PCR was the method, and the copy in TCRdb shows in-frame clones only, minus some. For V, J and clone size, that table is used; D and trimming come from the DNA. Altogether about 200,000 clones are present, about 82% being singletons, with the ten largest covering around 6%.

The specimen sequenced was PBMCs or T cells enriched from blood (not recorded which). The chain uses TRBV2 and TRBJ1-3, with D tentatively TRBD1 (5 bases). This TCR derives from a man aged 40-49 years with acute COVID-19. CDR3 protein: CASGPGGRRGGNTIYF. The CDR3 DNA follows: TGTGCCAGTGGCCCGGGGGGAAGGCGAGGCGGAAACACCATATATTTT.